This TCR beta chain appears in the sequencing data of a study of shared clonotypes between healthy human individuals. Clones were sequenced by immunoSEQ multiplex PCR, and TCRdb holds only the in-frame ones, with some missing. Of 1.5 million to 2.5 million clones listed, approximately 94% were seen once; the top ten hold less than 1.5%. CD45RO-negative cells were positively selected for CCR7, leaving out terminally differentiated effector memory CD45RA+ cells. CDR3 length equals 13 residues. The germline V gene encodes CDR1 SQVTM and CDR2 ANQGSEA. V lost 5 bases and J 5 bases, leaving 12 bases between the germline ends.

The clonotype comes from a man aged 18 to 29 in good health. The specimen sequenced was naive CD8+ T cells sorted from blood. The chain uses TRBV29-1 and TRBJ1-4, with D possibly being TRBD1 (6 bases). As DNA, the CDR3 is TGCAGCGTTCTACAGGGTCCGAATGAAAAACTGTTTTTT. Translated, it gives CSVLQGPNEKLFF.